These T cell receptor beta chains were read from a single sample in a study of control samples from healthy donors and cancer patients. TCRdb keeps only in-frame clones here, not all; method: immunoSEQ multiplex PCR. This sample carries 90,000 to 150,000 clones, about nine tenths of them seen once, and the ten largest clones take 6% to 8.5%. The source material was blood. The source is a young woman in good health. CDR3s include the opening cysteine and the closing phenylalanine or tryptophan. The D gene is left open where the match is weak. Only part of the rows carry a size: once, few, many, or a class if the clone is expanded.

v_gene,abundance,d_gene,len,j_gene,CDR3aa,CDR3nt
TRBV7-4,NA,TRBD2,15,TRBJ2-7,CASPLSGTESYEQYF,TGTGCCAGCCCGCTTAGCGGGACGGAATCCTACGAGCAGTACTTC
TRBV5-6,NA,NA,14,TRBJ1-1,CASSTEGVNTEAFF,TGTGCCAGCAGCACGGAGGGGGTGAACACTGAAGCTTTCTTT
TRBV7-3,NA,NA,15,TRBJ2-6,CASSLLNSGANVLTF,TGTGCCAGCAGCCTACTGAACTCTGGGGCCAACGTCCTGACTTTC
TRBV6-2/TRBV6-3,NA,NA,12,TRBJ1-1,CASSIGGTEAFF,TGTGCCAGCAGCATAGGGGGGACTGAAGCTTTCTTT
TRBV6-2/TRBV6-3,NA,TRBD2,15,TRBJ2-1,CASSAGTSGANEQFF,TGTGCCAGCAGTGCAGGGACTAGTGGAGCCAATGAGCAGTTCTTC
TRBV27,NA,NA,15,TRBJ2-7,CASTPRGGGAFEQYF,TGTGCCAGCACCCCCCGGGGAGGGGGCGCATTCGAGCAGTACTTC
TRBV5-4,NA,NA,15,TRBJ2-7,CASSLEGGGPYEQYF,TGTGCCAGCAGCTTGGAAGGGGGAGGCCCCTACGAGCAGTACTTC
TRBV19,NA,NA,14,TRBJ1-6,CASSIGGRGSPLHF,TGTGCCAGTAGTATCGGGGGGCGCGGTTCACCCCTCCACTTT
TRBV30,NA,NA,12,TRBJ1-1,CAWSPTVAEAFF,TGTGCCTGGAGTCCCACCGTGGCTGAAGCTTTCTTT
TRBV5-4,NA,NA,16,TRBJ2-1,CASSLVEEGPYNEQFF,TGTGCCAGCAGCTTGGTTGAAGAAGGGCCTTACAATGAGCAGTTCTTC
TRBV7-9,NA,TRBD1,15,TRBJ1-2,CASSWSVTGEGGYTF,TGTGCCAGCAGCTGGTCCGTAACAGGGGAGGGTGGCTACACCTTC
TRBV28,NA,NA,15,TRBJ1-6,CASSLGGTVNSPLHF,TGTGCCAGCAGTCTGGGGGGCACGGTGAATTCACCCCTCCACTTT
TRBV28,once,NA,15,TRBJ2-3,CASSPRTQVGSTQYF,TGTGCCAGCAGTCCTCGGACACAGGTCGGTTCTACGCAGTATTTT
TRBV24-1,NA,NA,12,TRBJ1-2,CATSEPRYGYTF,TGTGCCACCAGTGAACCGCGCTATGGCTACACCTTC
TRBV20-1,NA,NA,10,TRBJ1-2,CSAANYGYTF,TGCAGTGCAGCTAACTATGGCTACACCTTC
TRBV5-5,NA,TRBD2,14,TRBJ2-3,CASSSRTSADTQYF,TGTGCCAGCAGCTCTAGGACTAGCGCCGATACGCAGTATTTT
TRBV7-3,NA,NA,13,TRBJ2-2,CASSLSGTGELFF,TGTGCCAGCAGCTTAAGTGGCACCGGGGAGCTGTTTTTT
TRBV18,NA,TRBD2,16,TRBJ2-7,CASSPYTSGGKYEQYF,TGTGCCAGCTCACCCTACACTAGCGGGGGAAAATACGAGCAGTACTTC
TRBV3-1/TRBV3-2,NA,TRBD2,15,TRBJ2-1,CASTKGSGVNNEQFF,TGTGCCAGCACAAAAGGGAGCGGGGTTAACAATGAGCAGTTCTTC
TRBV28,NA,TRBD1,14,TRBJ2-7,CASSRDRVRYEQYF,TGTGCCAGCAGTAGAGACAGGGTACGCTACGAGCAGTACTTC
TRBV24-1,NA,TRBD2,20,TRBJ2-5,CATSDLRHGDTSGMGETQYF,TGTGCCACCAGTGATTTGAGGCACGGGGACACTAGCGGGATGGGAGAGACCCAGTACTTC
TRBV28,NA,TRBD1,15,TRBJ1-6,CASRPGQGYNSPLHF,TGTGCCAGCAGACCGGGACAGGGGTATAATTCACCCCTCCACTTT
TRBV19,NA,TRBD2,24,TRBJ2-1,CASSIVGMGPIKKTSGSFYNEQFF,TGTGCCAGTAGTATAGTCGGAATGGGACCGATAAAGAAGACTAGCGGGAGCTTCTACAATGAGCAGTTCTTC
TRBV2,NA,NA,14,TRBJ1-2,CASSGRETGYGYTF,TGTGCCAGCAGTGGGCGGGAGACCGGCTATGGCTACACCTTC
TRBV15,few,NA,14,TRBJ2-7,CATSRGRQAYEQYF,TGTGCCACCAGCAGAGGACGTCAGGCCTACGAGCAGTACTTC
TRBV10-2,NA,NA,16,TRBJ2-5,CASTPHTTGNQETQYF,TGCGCCAGCACCCCACACACAACAGGGAACCAAGAGACCCAGTACTTC
TRBV3-1/TRBV3-2,NA,NA,13,TRBJ2-3,CASSPTGVDTQYF,TGTGCCAGCAGCCCGACGGGAGTAGATACGCAGTATTTT
TRBV6-2/TRBV6-3,NA,TRBD2,16,TRBJ2-3,CASSNERESRTDTQYF,TGTGCCAGCAGCAACGAGCGGGAGTCGCGGACAGATACGCAGTATTTT
TRBV24-1,NA,NA,12,TRBJ2-7,CATSDFRNEQYF,TGTGCCACCAGTGATTTTAGGAACGAGCAGTACTTC
TRBV6-5,NA,NA,14,TRBJ2-3,CASGGRQGPDTQYF,TGTGCCAGCGGGGGGAGACAGGGCCCAGATACGCAGTATTTT
TRBV5-1,NA,TRBD1,21,TRBJ1-3,CASSLDLRRDRGPNSGNTIYF,TGCGCCAGCAGCTTGGATCTACGCCGGGACAGGGGCCCCAACTCTGGAAACACCATATATTTT
TRBV24-1,NA,TRBD1,16,TRBJ2-2,CATSEGTGSNTGELFF,TGTGCCACCAGTGAAGGGACAGGTTCGAACACCGGGGAGCTGTTTTTT
TRBV6-2/TRBV6-3,NA,TRBD2,14,TRBJ2-3,CASSYSGIGDTQYF,TGTGCCAGCAGTTACAGCGGGATAGGGGATACGCAGTATTTT
TRBV28,NA,NA,13,TRBJ1-4,CASSLGQPQKLFF,TGTGCCAGCAGTTTGGGCCAGCCCCAAAAACTGTTTTTT
TRBV2,once,NA,14,TRBJ2-3,CASSASSGTDTQYF,TGTGCCAGCAGTGCCTCTAGCGGCACAGATACGCAGTATTTT
TRBV29-1,few,NA,15,TRBJ2-2,CSVRGGTTNTGELFF,TGCAGCGTTAGAGGCGGGACAACGAACACCGGGGAGCTGTTTTTT
TRBV4-1,NA,TRBD2,16,TRBJ2-3,CASSQLLAGAADTQYF,TGCGCCAGCAGCCAATTACTAGCGGGAGCCGCCGATACGCAGTATTTT
TRBV28,few,NA,14,TRBJ2-7,CASSPSALRYEQYF,TGTGCCAGCAGTCCTTCCGCACTACGCTACGAGCAGTACTTC
TRBV28,NA,TRBD1,15,TRBJ2-3,CASSKGASSTDTQYF,TGTGCCAGCAGTAAGGGGGCCTCTAGCACAGATACGCAGTATTTT
TRBV28,few,NA,14,TRBJ1-2,CASSLSGRNYGYTF,TGTGCCAGCAGTTTATCGGGACGGAACTATGGCTACACCTTC
TRBV9,NA,TRBD1,14,TRBJ2-5,CASSVDRGRETQYF,TGTGCCAGCAGCGTTGACAGGGGGCGAGAGACCCAGTACTTC
TRBV7-6,NA,NA,15,TRBJ2-7,CASSLAGATAYEQYF,TGTGCCAGCAGCTTGGCGGGCGCTACTGCCTACGAGCAGTACTTC
TRBV12-3/TRBV12-4,NA,TRBD1,13,TRBJ1-5,CASRMGQWQPQHF,TGTGCCAGTAGGATGGGACAGTGGCAGCCCCAGCATTTT
TRBV29-1,NA,TRBD1,12,TRBJ1-1,CSVKGGETEAFF,TGCAGCGTTAAAGGGGGCGAAACTGAAGCTTTCTTT
TRBV12-3/TRBV12-4,NA,NA,12,TRBJ1-1,CASSLSGELSFF,TGTGCCAGCAGTTTATCCGGGGAACTCTCTTTCTTT
TRBV14,NA,NA,16,TRBJ1-1,CASSQVPRPTATEAFF,TGTGCCAGCAGCCAAGTCCCACGGCCCACTGCCACTGAAGCTTTCTTT
TRBV4-3,NA,TRBD1,18,TRBJ1-1,CASSQDFSPRQGNTEAFF,TGCGCCAGCAGCCAAGATTTTTCTCCCCGACAGGGGAACACTGAAGCTTTCTTT
TRBV6-2/TRBV6-3,NA,NA,13,TRBJ1-2,CASSYSMFYGYTF,TGTGCCAGCAGTTACTCGATGTTCTATGGCTACACCTTC